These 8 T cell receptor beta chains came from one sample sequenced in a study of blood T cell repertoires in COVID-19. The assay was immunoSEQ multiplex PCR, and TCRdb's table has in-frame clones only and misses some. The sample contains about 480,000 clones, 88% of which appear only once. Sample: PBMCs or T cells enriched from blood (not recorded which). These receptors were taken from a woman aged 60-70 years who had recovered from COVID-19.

This chain's CDR3 is CASSDPRQSGANVLTF. The DNA of the CDR3 is TGTGCCAGCAGTGACCCCCGACAGTCCGGGGCCAACGTCCTGACTTTC. This sequence joins TRBV25-1 and TRBJ2-6; maybe TRBD1 (5 bases). Trimming stripped 3 bases from V and 4 bases from J, with 13 bases between. The V gene's germline CDR1 is MGHDK and CDR2 SYGVNS. The CDR3 contains 16 residues. Using reference TRBV25-1 and TRBJ2-6 for the parts outside the CDR3, the full variable domain is EADIYQTPRYLVIGTGKKITLECSQTMGHDKMYWYQQDPGMELHLIHYSYGVNSTEKGDLSSESTVSRIRTEHFPLTLESARPSHTSQYLCASSDPRQSGANVLTFGAGSRLTVL.

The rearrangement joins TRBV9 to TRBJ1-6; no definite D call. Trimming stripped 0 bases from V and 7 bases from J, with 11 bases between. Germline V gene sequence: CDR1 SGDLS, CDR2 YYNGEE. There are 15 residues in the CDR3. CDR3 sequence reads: CASSVGTELNSPLHF. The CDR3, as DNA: TGTGCCAGCAGCGTAGGAACAGAATTGAATTCACCCCTCCACTTT.

The CDR3 sequence: CASSYVLATSTDTQYF. The CDR3 region has the DNA TGTGCCAGCAGTTACGTTCTAGCGACTAGCACAGATACGCAGTATTTT. The V gene is TRBV6-5, the J gene TRBJ2-3; TRBD2 might be the D (6 bases). CDR3 length: 16 amino acids. Between the trimmed V and J ends, which lost 2 bases and 0 bases, there was a span of 12 bases. CDR1 is MNHEY, CDR2 SVGAGI, per germline.

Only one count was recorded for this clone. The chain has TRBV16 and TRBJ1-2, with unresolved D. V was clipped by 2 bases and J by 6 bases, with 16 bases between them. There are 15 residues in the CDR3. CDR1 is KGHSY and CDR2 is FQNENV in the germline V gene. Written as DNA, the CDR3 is TGTGCCAGCAGCCAAATACGGGAAGCCGGGCATGGCTACACCTTC. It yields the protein CASSQIREAGHGYTF. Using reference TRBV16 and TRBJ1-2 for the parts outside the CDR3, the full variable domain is GEEVAQTPKHLVRGEGQKAKLYCAPIKGHSYVFWYQQVLKNEFKFLISFQNENVFDETGMPKERFSAKCLPNSPCSLEIQATKLEDSAVYFCASSQIREAGHGYTFGSGTRLTVV.

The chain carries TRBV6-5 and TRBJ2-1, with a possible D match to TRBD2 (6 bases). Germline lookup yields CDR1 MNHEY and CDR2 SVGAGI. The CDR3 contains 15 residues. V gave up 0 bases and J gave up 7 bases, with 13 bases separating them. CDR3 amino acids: CASSYSGGSRNEQFF. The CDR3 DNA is TGTGCCAGCAGTTACTCCGGGGGATCTAGGAATGAGCAGTTCTTC.

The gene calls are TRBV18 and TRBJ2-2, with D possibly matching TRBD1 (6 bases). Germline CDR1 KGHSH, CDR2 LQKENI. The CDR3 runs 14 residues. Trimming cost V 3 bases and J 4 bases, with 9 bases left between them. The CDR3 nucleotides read TGTGCCAGCTCACCGGACAGCCCCACCGGGGAGCTGTTTTTT. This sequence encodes CASSPDSPTGELFF.

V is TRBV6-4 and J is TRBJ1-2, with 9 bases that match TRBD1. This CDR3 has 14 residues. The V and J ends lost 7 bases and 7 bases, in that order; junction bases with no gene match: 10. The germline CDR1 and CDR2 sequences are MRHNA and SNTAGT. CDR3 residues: CASTPGGTGSGYTF. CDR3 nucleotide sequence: TGTGCCAGCACTCCCGGGGGGACAGGGAGTGGCTACACCTTC.

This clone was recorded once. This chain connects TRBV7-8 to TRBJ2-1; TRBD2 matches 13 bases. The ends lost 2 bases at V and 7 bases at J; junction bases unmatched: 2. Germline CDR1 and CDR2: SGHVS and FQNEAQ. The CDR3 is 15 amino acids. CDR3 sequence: CASSLTSGGGNEQFF. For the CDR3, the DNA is TGTGCCAGCAGCTTAACTAGCGGGGGGGGGAATGAGCAGTTCTTC.